This T cell receptor beta chain is drawn from a study of STAT5B mutations in CD4+ large granular lymphocyte leukemia (dated by TCRdb to 2021 to 2024). With respect to the entire study: Among healthy controls, the CDR3 'QG' motif was associated with a particular HLA allele. The study compared the TCRbeta repertoires of patients with CD4+ T-cell large granular lymphocyte leukemia against the TCRbeta repertoires of healthy blood donors. Flow cytometry performed on FACSCanto II or FACSVerse showed that the purified fractions had more than 95% purity among lymphocytes. Overall results and qualifications from the work: TRBV06-family usage was enriched among the top patient clones (8/27) compared with healthy controls (2/35). The data were not HLA-matched, and the relatively small sample size could explain the higher clonality seen in CD4+ compared with CD8+ T-LGLL. Main leukemic clonotypes were private to each patient, although about 25% appeared at low frequency in other patients' non-leukemic repertoires. Compared with healthy CD4+ repertoires, CD4-sorted patient repertoires appeared more clonal, and this difference remained even after the putative leukemic clones were removed.

The immunoSEQ assay at survey resolution was used to sequence TCRbeta rearrangements from genomic DNA. As for how the authors treated the data: A lowest detectable productive clonotype frequency of 2.59 x 10-5 was observed in the TCR sequencing data. Analyses included only productive TCRbeta rearrangements, meaning complete and in-frame sequences. Sample clonality was computed as Simpson clonality in the immunoSEQ Analyzer version 3.0. Based on frequency, clones were grouped as very rare, small, medium, large (1-20%) or hyperexpanded (>20%). Generation probabilities were estimated with OLGA 1.2.3, V-gene circos plots were made with VDJtools, specificities were looked up in VDJdb, and CDR3 motifs were identified with GLIPH. Imported from immuneACCESS, the table was reduced by TCRdb to in-frame sequences with V and J called. These copies leave out some clones; in studies compared against another copy, an unresolved V gene accounts for under half, and the cause of the remainder is not known. That table furnishes V, J and clone size, whereas the DNA furnished D and trimming. The sample has about 31,000 clones on record, roughly 89% of them singletons. The ten largest clones represent roughly 0.38% of the sample.

The sample holds one count of this clone. The target of this receptor is not known. No much larger clone is present one base from it, and per-base qualities are unavailable. Via the germline V gene (reference sequence), CDR1 is MNHNY and CDR2 SVGAGI. Taken from cysteine to phenylalanine, the CDR3 has 11 residues. Just CDR3 DNA is preserved here, 33 bases in frame from base 1. A distance of 1 base separates the germline ends of V and J, which lose 1 base and 6 bases respectively. The healthy controls were fewer than 45 blood donors, and the buffy coats of these donors were supplied by the Finnish Red Cross blood service. All TCR-sequenced material derived from peripheral blood: patient blood samples and healthy donor buffy coats. Peripheral blood mononuclear cells were isolated by Ficoll-Hypaque gradient centrifugation. CD4+ cells were magnetically purified from the buffy coats of healthy controls. Genomic DNA was extracted using the Gentra Puregene Cell and Tissue kit, and a Qubit 2.0 fluorometer was used to quantify it.

This TCR derives from a human donor in good health. The sequence joins TRBV6-6 to TRBJ2-1; a confident D gene designation cannot be given. Material: CD4+ T cells from blood buffy coats. The DNA sequence follows: TGTGCCAGCAGTTACTTCAATGAGCAGTTCTTC. Its coded protein is CASSYFNEQFF.